The rows below give T cell receptor beta chains drawn from one sample of a study of blood T cell repertoires in COVID-19. TCRdb's copy holds only in-frame clones and misses some; the assay was immunoSEQ multiplex PCR. This table has some 120,000 clones, 88% appearing once. Sequenced material: peripheral blood. These receptors were collected from a man aged 50-60 years with acute or convalescent COVID-19. The CDR3 runs from the conserved cysteine through the conserved F or W. Each record gives: J gene, V gene, D gene, clone size, CDR3 DNA, CDR3 protein. A D gene is named only where the DNA matches it firmly. Clone size is given for some rows only: seen once, a few or many times, or a class if the clone is expanded.

>TRBJ1-2|TRBV5-4|TRBD1|-
TGTGCCAGCAGGGTGGGGGACAGGGGAGGCTTCGATGGCTACACCTTC
CASRVGDRGGFDGYTF
>TRBJ2-2|TRBV6-4|-|-
TGTGCCAGCGCTATAGCGAGCACCGGGGAGCTGTTTTTT
CASAIASTGELFF
>TRBJ2-7|TRBV4-3|-|-
TGCGCCAGCAGCCAAGCGAGGGACTACGAGCAGTACTTC
CASSQARDYEQYF
>TRBJ2-7|TRBV7-9|-|few
TGTGCCAGCAGCTTACAGGGGGGCAGGGGGTCCACCTACGAGCAGTACTTC
CASSLQGGRGSTYEQYF
>TRBJ2-1|TRBV19|-|-
TGTGCCAGTAGTAAATTCGGGGGCTACAATGAGCAGTTCTTC
CASSKFGGYNEQFF
>TRBJ2-5|TRBV5-4|TRBD2|-
TGTGCCAGCAGCTTGGAGGGCGGGGGGGCCCAGTACTTC
CASSLEGGGAQYF
>TRBJ1-1|TRBV5-1|-|-
TGCGCCAGCAGCTGGCTCCGGGACACTGAAGCTTTCTTT
CASSWLRDTEAFF
>TRBJ2-2|TRBV2|TRBD2|-
TGTGCCAGTACCGGGACTAGGTACACCGGGGAGCTGTTTTTT
CASTGTRYTGELFF
>TRBJ2-2|TRBV14|-|-
TGTGCCAGCAGCCAAGTACTTAGCACCGGGGAGCTGTTTTTT
CASSQVLSTGELFF
>TRBJ2-5|TRBV7-8|TRBD1|few
TGTGCCAGCAGCTTAATACAGTCAGGGGGCCAAGAGACCCAGTACTTC
CASSLIQSGGQETQYF
>TRBJ1-4|TRBV7-8|-|-
TGTGCCAGCAGCGTGAATCATTTTGGAGACCCGACCATTAATTTT
CASSVNHFGDPTINF
>TRBJ2-7|TRBV4-1|TRBD2|-
TGCGCCAGCAGCCAAAGAGCGGGAGGATCCTACGAGCAGTACTTC
CASSQRAGGSYEQYF
>TRBJ2-3|TRBV5-1|TRBD1|-
TGCGCCAGCAGCTTTTACAGGGGGAGTACTAGCACAGATACGCAGTATTTT
CASSFYRGSTSTDTQYF
>TRBJ2-7|TRBV18|TRBD1|-
TGTGCCAGCTCACCGGACAGGGGGTCCCTGGACTTC
CASSPDRGSLDF
>TRBJ2-7|TRBV19|TRBD2|once
TGTGCCAGTAGTATCTTTTGGACTAGGGACTTCCACGAGCAGTACTTC
CASSIFWTRDFHEQYF
>TRBJ2-6|TRBV29-1|TRBD1|-
TGCAGCGTTGTGGGACAGCTCTCTGGGGCCAACGTCCTGACTTTC
CSVVGQLSGANVLTF
>TRBJ2-7|TRBV11-3|TRBD1|-
TGTGCCAGCAGCTTCCGGGACAGGACCTACGAGCAGTACTTC
CASSFRDRTYEQYF
>TRBJ2-7|TRBV10-3|-|-
TGTGCCATCAGTGACAGGGAATTTTCGTCAGCCTACGAGCAGTACTTC
CAISDREFSSAYEQYF